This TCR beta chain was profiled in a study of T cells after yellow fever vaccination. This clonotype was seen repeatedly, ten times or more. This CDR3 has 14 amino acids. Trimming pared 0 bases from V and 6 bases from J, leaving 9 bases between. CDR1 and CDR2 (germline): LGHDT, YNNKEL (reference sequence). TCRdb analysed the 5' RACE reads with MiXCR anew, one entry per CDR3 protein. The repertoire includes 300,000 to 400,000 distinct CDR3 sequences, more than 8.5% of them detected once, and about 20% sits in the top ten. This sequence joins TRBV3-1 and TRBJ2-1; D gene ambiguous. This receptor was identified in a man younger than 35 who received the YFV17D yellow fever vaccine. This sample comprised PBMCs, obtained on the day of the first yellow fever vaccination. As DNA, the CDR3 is TGTGCCAGCAGCCAAGATCTGGTATCCAATGAGCAGTTCTTC. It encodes CASSQDLVSNEQFF.